The 13 T cell receptor beta chains reported below all come from one sample, sequenced in a study of identical twins. Each CDR3 protein is one row after TCRdb ran MiXCR on the 5' RACE reads. The sample carries 450,000 or so distinct CDR3 sequences, 24% recorded once. A further study also used this sample, focusing on T cells expressing NK-cell markers.

Sequenced material: CD4+ T cells sorted from blood. Receptor source: a woman in her late teens or twenties in good health.

The CDR3 spells CASSAPGQVLSYEQYF. The CDR3 DNA reads TGTGCCAGCAGTGCCCCGGGACAGGTCCTTTCCTACGAGCAGTACTTC. The chain is built from TRBV2 and TRBJ2-7, with TRBD1 identical over 8 bases. The germline gives CDR1 SNHLY, CDR2 FYNNEI. The CDR3 runs to 16 residues. The trim removed 4 bases at V and 1 base at J, leaving 9 bases unmatched. The whole variable domain, remainder taken from reference TRBV2 and TRBJ2-7, is EPEVTQTPSHQVTQMGQEVILRCVPISNHLYFYWYRQILGQKVEFLVSFYNNEISEKSEIFDDQFSVERPDGSNFTLKIRSTKLEDSAMYFCASSAPGQVLSYEQYFGPGTRLTVT.

The table lists this clonotype with a few counts. The V call is TRBV12-3 or TRBV12-4, the J call TRBJ1-4; D is uncertain. This CDR3 is 13 amino acids long. Trimming removed 6 bases at V and 8 bases at J, with 13 bases between. The CDR3 here is CASRTFGREKLFF. CDR3 nucleotide sequence: TGTGCCAGCAGGACGTTCGGGAGGGAAAAACTGTTTTTT.

This clonotype was observed a handful of times. J is TRBJ2-3 and V is TRBV20-1, with TRBD2 matching over 8 bases. CDR1 and CDR2 (germline): DFQATT, SNEGSKA (reference sequence). After removal of 3 bases from V and 3 bases from J, the junction contained 5 bases not matched to a gene. The CDR3 consists of 14 residues. The CDR3 spells CSASGAGVTDTQYF. The CDR3 region has the DNA TGCAGTGCTAGCGGAGCGGGGGTAACAGATACGCAGTATTTT.

A few counts support this clonotype. The chain employs TRBV2 and TRBJ1-1; TRBD1 aligns across 7 bases. Germline assignment: CDR1 SNHLY and CDR2 FYNNEI. The CDR3 has 14 amino acids. Trimming removed 6 bases from V and 2 bases from J; junction bases left unmatched: 6. CDR3 in DNA: TGTGCCAGCAGGGGAGACAGGGTTAACACTGAAGCTTTCTTT. Translation gives CASRGDRVNTEAFF.

This clonotype has at least ten counts. V and J are TRBV5-1 and TRBJ1-1, with a tentative D call TRBD1 (5 bases). Deletions cut 2 bases from V and 5 bases from J, with 13 bases between. The CDR3 covers 14 residues. Germline values: CDR1 SGHRS, CDR2 YFSETQ. CDR3 residues: CASSFQGEGTEAFF. The CDR3 region has the DNA TGCGCCAGCAGCTTTCAAGGGGAGGGGACTGAAGCTTTCTTT. The full variable domain, with the rest looked up from reference TRBV5-1 and TRBJ1-1, is KAGVTQTPRYLIKTRGQQVTLSCSPISGHRSVSWYQQTPGQGLQFLFEYFSETQRNKGNFPGRFSGRQFSNSRSEMNVSTLELGDSALYLCASSFQGEGTEAFFGQGTRLTVV.

The chain links TRBV7-6 to TRBJ2-5; 11 nucleotides align to TRBD2. Trimming took 5 bases from V and 3 from J; bases not matched to a gene: 8. The germline gives CDR1 SGHVS, CDR2 FNYEAQ. This CDR3 comprises 16 residues. The CDR3 sequence: CASSPGLAGRKETQYF. CDR3 coding DNA: TGTGCCAGCAGCCCAGGACTAGCGGGTCGTAAAGAGACCCAGTACTTC.

The genes are TRBV20-1 and TRBJ2-7, with D perhaps being TRBD1 or TRBD2 (6 bases each). This CDR3 contains 16 residues. Germline assignment: CDR1 DFQATT and CDR2 SNEGSKA (reference sequence). V was shortened by 3 bases and J by 0 bases, with 18 bases between the two germline ends. For the CDR3, the DNA is TGCAGTGCTAGTTTGGGGGGCAGGGAATACTCCTACGAGCAGTACTTC. Translating it yields CSASLGGREYSYEQYF.

The CDR3 DNA sequence: TGTGCCAGCAGCCCGGAAAGTATCGGTGAGCAGTTCTTC. Residues: CASSPESIGEQFF. The chain links TRBV6-1 to TRBJ2-1; D ambiguous. The CDR3 runs 13 residues. Germline-derived CDR1 and CDR2 are MNHNS and SASEGT. Trimming took off 6 bases at V and 9 bases at J, with 15 bases between the two ends.

This chain links TRBV20-1 with TRBJ2-7, with 9 bases fitting TRBD1. The CDR3 totals 14 residues. Germline-derived CDR1 and CDR2 are DFQATT and SNEGSKA (reference sequence). V dropped 6 bases and J dropped 4; count of bases not matched to a gene: 10. The CDR3 loop is CSATGTGTGYEQYF. CDR3 nucleotides: TGCAGTGCCACCGGGACAGGGACAGGTTACGAGCAGTACTTC.

This clonotype was found many times. V usage is TRBV6-5 and J usage is TRBJ2-5; 11 nucleotides agree with TRBD2. This CDR3 contains 17 residues. Germline V gene data show CDR1 as MNHEY and CDR2 as SVGAGI. V shed 6 bases, J shed 1 base, and the junction held 10 bases outside the gene matches. This chain's CDR3 is CASRITASGGLQETQYF. For the CDR3, the DNA is TGTGCCAGCAGGATTACTGCTAGCGGGGGGCTCCAAGAGACCCAGTACTTC.

The chain has TRBV11-3 and TRBJ2-1; D call uncertain. This CDR3 has 14 amino acids. Germline CDR1 SGHNT, CDR2 YENEEA. V lost 5 bases to trimming and J lost 0 bases, with 8 bases between them. The CDR3 bases are TGTGCCAGCAGCCCTCAACCCTCCTACAATGAGCAGTTCTTC. Translated: CASSPQPSYNEQFF.

The gene calls are TRBV20-1 and TRBJ1-1; D is unresolved. Germline assignment: CDR1 DFQATT and CDR2 SNEGSKA (reference sequence). The V gene lost 2 bases and the J gene lost 3 bases, with 10 bases spanning the gap. This CDR3 has 13 amino acids. The CDR3 nucleotides read TGCAGTGCTAGATTGGATTTGGACACTGAAGCTTTCTTT. It codes for CSARLDLDTEAFF.

This clonotype showed up just a few times. The V and J genes are TRBV12-3 or TRBV12-4 and TRBJ2-1, with 10 bases that match TRBD1. The V gene end was trimmed by 5 bases and the J gene end by 10 bases; junction bases not matched to a gene: 11. There are 15 residues in the CDR3. CDR3 in DNA: TGTGCCAGCAGTCCACCGGGACAGGGGAAGGGGGAGCAGTTCTTC. This sequence encodes CASSPPGQGKGEQFF.